The T cell receptor (beta chain) under discussion was sequenced for a study of blood T cell repertoires in COVID-19. At the level of the study: Sites in the United States, Italy and Spain provided acute and convalescent COVID-19 samples. Nucleic acid was either cDNA or gDNA, and it came from T cells, B-cell-depleted T cells, or PBMCs.

In the authors' methods: Nucleated cell number was recorded as an estimate derived from reference gene primer amplification. Using immunoSEQ multiplex PCR, the repertoire was profiled, and TCRdb retains in-frame clones only, with some absent. For V, J and clone size, that table is used; D and trimming come from the DNA. The sample lists 200,000 to 250,000 clones, 80% to 90% occurring once. Losses at the gene ends were 6 bases for V and 4 bases for J; bases not matched to a gene: 5. There are 13 residues in the CDR3. The clonotype comes from a man aged 80 or over with acute or convalescent COVID-19. The chain joins TRBV23-1 to TRBJ1-2; 7 bases line up with TRBD1. TRBV23-1 is recorded as an ORF, its role being uncertain. Material: peripheral blood. In DNA, the CDR3 is TGCGCCAGCAGCGAGGGACAGCTCTATGGCTACACCTTC. This encodes CASSEGQLYGYTF.